The 7 T cell receptor beta chains given below trace back to one sample, sequenced in a study of read filtering for tumor transcriptome and immune sequencing. This library used roughly 0.4 ug RNA and molecular barcoded adaptors spanning alpha/delta and beta/gamma chains. From the reads, TCRdb called clonotypes with MiXCR, one entry per CDR3 protein. The table has approximately 41,000 distinct CDR3 sequences, 13% seen once. The sample was a population of CD138-negative cells sorted from bone marrow. The receptors were gathered from a donor older than 35 with multiple myeloma.

This clonotype was recorded at least ten times. The chain joins TRBV6-2 or TRBV6-3 to TRBJ2-2; 7 nucleotides agree with TRBD2. V shed 10 bases, J shed 4 bases, and the junction held 12 bases outside the gene matches. There are 15 residues in the CDR3. Germline V gives CDR1 MNHEY, CDR2 SVGEGT. The CDR3 sequence: CATDSGRAATGELFF. The CDR3 coding sequence is TGTGCCACGGATAGTGGGAGGGCAGCCACCGGGGAGCTGTTTTTT.

In this sample, this clonotype turned up many times. The chain links TRBV4-2 to TRBJ2-1; D not resolved. Trimming removed 0 bases at V and 7 bases at J, with 13 bases between. The CDR3 is made up of 15 amino acids. From germline, CDR1 is LGHNA and CDR2 YNFKEQ. The CDR3 reads CASSQEMWWRNEQFF. CDR3 bases: TGTGCCAGCAGCCAAGAGATGTGGTGGAGAAATGAGCAGTTCTTC.

The chain joins TRBV20-1 to TRBJ2-7; possibly TRBD2 for D (6 bases). V lost 1 base, J lost 0 bases, and 10 bases lay in between. The CDR3 spans 14 residues. Germline V gene sequence: CDR1 DFQATT, CDR2 SNEGSKA (reference sequence). In DNA form, the CDR3 reads TGCAGTGCTAGAGGACTAGAGAGCTCCTACGAGCAGTACTTC. Its translation is CSARGLESSYEQYF.

This clonotype has only a few counts. This could be a read error, since a much larger clone is one nucleotide away. The conserved phenylalanine or tryptophan is not found at the CDR3 terminus, so this likely reflects a read error. The genes are TRBV29-1 and TRBJ2-3, with D possibly TRBD2 on 5 matching bases. In germline, CDR1 is SQVTM, CDR2 ANQGSEA. The CDR3 runs to 15 residues. The ends were cut back, 3 bases at V and 2 bases at J, with 15 bases in the middle. CDR3 sequence: CSVEEARSNTDTQYL. For the CDR3, the DNA is TGCAGCGTTGAGGAGGCCCGATCCAACACAGATACGCAGTATCTT.

This clonotype appeared many times. This chain connects TRBV6-1 to TRBJ2-5, with TRBD2 matching 9 bases. V lost 5 bases and J lost 1; bases outside the gene matches: 8. This CDR3 has 16 residues. The V gene's germline CDR1 is MNHNS and CDR2 SASEGT. The CDR3 protein is CASSKIAGALQETQYF. The DNA of the CDR3 is TGTGCCAGCAGTAAGATAGCGGGAGCGCTCCAAGAGACCCAGTACTTC.

The V gene is TRBV29-1, the J gene TRBJ1-2; tentatively, D is TRBD1 (5 bases). The CDR3 runs 14 residues. Germline V gene lookup returns CDR1 SQVTM and CDR2 ANQGSEA. Trimming left V 0 bases short and J 4 bases short, with 12 bases between. CDR3 DNA: TGCAGCGTTGAAGAGAGGGGCAGAGTCTATGGCTACACCTTC. Translating it yields CSVEERGRVYGYTF. Using reference TRBV29-1 and TRBJ1-2 for the parts outside the CDR3, the full variable domain is SAVISQKPSRDICQRGTSLTIQCQVDSQVTMMFWYRQQPGQSLTLIATANQGSEATYESGFVIDKFPISRPNLTFSTLTVSNMSPEDSSIYLCSVEERGRVYGYTFGSGTRLTVV.

This clonotype was counted at least ten times. The rearrangement links TRBV5-1 to TRBJ2-3; D could derive from TRBD1 or TRBD2 (6 bases each). Germline V gives CDR1 SGHRS, CDR2 YFSETQ. The CDR3 spans 13 residues. Trimming removed 5 bases from V and 5 bases from J, with 12 bases in between. The CDR3 DNA sequence: TGCGCCAGCAGTTCGGGGGCAGAAGATACGCAGTATTTT. Protein: CASSSGAEDTQYF.